This TCR beta chain was obtained from a study of blood T cell repertoires in COVID-19. Study as a whole: COVID-19 samples, acute and convalescent, were from the United States, Italy and Spain. PBMCs, B-cell-depleted T cells, or T cells were the source of the cDNA or gDNA that made up the material.

In the authors' methods: Amplifying reference gene primers gave estimates of nucleated cell counts. Only in-frame clones appear in the TCRdb table, and some are missing; sequencing was by immunoSEQ multiplex PCR. V, J and clone size reflect that table, while D and trimming were determined from the DNA. The sample records approximately 190,000 clones, about 80% being singletons. This CDR3 region has 13 residues. In germline, CDR1 is SGHDN, CDR2 FVKESK. V was clipped by 5 bases and J by 0 bases, with 7 bases between them. The sequence came from a human donor with acute or convalescent COVID-19. The donor label of this sample is uncertain. The sample taken for sequencing was peripheral blood. The genes are TRBV14 and TRBJ1-1, with D tentatively TRBD1 (5 bases). The CDR3 here is CASSRGLNTEAFF. The DNA for the CDR3 is TGTGCCAGCAGCAGGGGCCTGAACACTGAAGCTTTCTTT. Combining the CDR3 with reference TRBV14 and TRBJ1-1 gives the whole variable domain EAGVTQFPSHSVIEKGQTVTLRCDPISGHDNLYWYRRVMGKEIKFLLHFVKESKQDESGMPNNRFLAERTGGTYSTLKVQPAELEDSGVYFCASSRGLNTEAFFGQGTRLTVV.